One and the same sample provided the 11 T cell receptor beta chains below, sequenced in a study of cytomegalovirus exposure and HLA in healthy donors. PCR employed 60 Vbeta and 13 Jbeta primers. TCRdb's copy holds only in-frame clones and misses some; the assay was immunoSEQ multiplex PCR. Altogether more than 85,000 clones are present, about 13% being singletons, with the ten largest covering about 16%. Sequenced sample: PBMCs. The origin of the receptors is a man aged 40-49 years in good health and CMV-seropositive.

Regarding this clone: Other DNA sequences in the sample encode the same CDR3. The V gene is TRBV6-1, the J gene TRBJ2-7, with 9 bases aligning to TRBD1. With V trimmed by 2 bases and J by 4 bases, 6 bases remained unmatched. This CDR3 contains 15 residues. Germline loops: CDR1 MNHNS, CDR2 SASEGT. CDR3 sequence reads: CASSEYGTGSYEQYF. CDR3 DNA sequence: TGTGCCAGCAGTGAATATGGGACAGGGTCGTACGAGCAGTACTTC.

This chain connects TRBV19 to TRBJ2-5; 10 positions agree with TRBD1. Germline trimming cut 3 bases from V and 4 bases from J; bases unmatched to any gene: 2. Germline loops: CDR1 LNHDA, CDR2 SQIVND (reference sequence). CDR3 length equals 14 residues. The CDR3 spells CASSIDRGRETQYF. The CDR3, as DNA: TGTGCCAGTAGTATCGACAGGGGGCGAGAGACCCAGTACTTC.

This clone was picked up a small number of times. The rearrangement joins TRBV27 to TRBJ2-7; TRBD2 agrees at 7 bases. Germline V gene sequence: CDR1 MNHEY, CDR2 SMNVEV (reference sequence). The CDR3 is 15 residues long. Trimming removed 8 bases from V and 2 bases from J; junction bases left unmatched: 12. The CDR3 region has the DNA TGTGCCAGCGTCGCTCGAGCGGGACCCGCCTACGAGCAGTACTTC. This translates into CASVARAGPAYEQYF.

The chain couples TRBV5-3 to TRBJ2-7; D may be TRBD2 (6 bases). TRBV5-3 is given ORF status, its function remaining uncertain. CDR3 length: 17 residues. Trimming removed 3 bases at V and 0 bases at J, with 19 bases between. The CDR3 here is CARSSAGRDRISYEQYF. DNA for the CDR3: TGTGCCAGAAGCTCGGCGGGGCGGGACCGAATCTCCTACGAGCAGTACTTC.

The rearrangement joins TRBV7-9 to TRBJ2-3, with TRBD2 identical over 12 bases. After removal of 4 bases from V and 2 bases from J, the junction contained 7 bases not matched to a gene. CDR3 length: 17 residues. Germline V gene sequence: CDR1 SEHNR, CDR2 FQNEAQ (reference sequence). In nucleotides, the CDR3 is TGTGCCAGCAGCTCAGGACTAGCGGGAAAATACACAGATACGCAGTATTTT. Its protein is CASSSGLAGKYTDTQYF. The variable domain in full, completed from reference TRBV7-9 and TRBJ2-3, reads DTGVSQNPRHKITKRGQNVTFRCDPISEHNRLYWYRQTLGQGPEFLTYFQNEAQLEKSRLLSDRFSAERPKGSFSTLEIQRTEQGDSAMYLCASSSGLAGKYTDTQYFGPGTRLTVL.

The chain joins TRBV28 to TRBJ1-2, with D possibly matching TRBD1 (5 bases). The germline CDR1 and CDR2 sequences are MDHEN and SYDVKM. The CDR3 loop spans 14 amino acids. The V gene lost 5 bases and the J gene lost 7 bases, with 17 bases spanning the gap. This chain's CDR3 is CASSPPGRAAGYTF. The CDR3 DNA reads TGTGCCAGCAGTCCTCCAGGCAGGGCGGCTGGCTACACCTTC.

This clone turned up a few times. The chain links TRBV4-3 to TRBJ2-7, with D maybe TRBD2 (7 bases). This CDR3 region has 15 residues. V lost 3 bases and J lost 3, with 15 bases in between. Germline lookup yields CDR1 LGHNA and CDR2 YSLEER. The CDR3 here is CASSHDRGAGYEQYF. The CDR3 DNA sequence: TGCGCCAGCAGCCATGACCGGGGGGCTGGCTACGAGCAGTACTTC.

V gene TRBV5-1 combines with J gene TRBJ2-5; D gene unclear. Germline lookup yields CDR1 SGHRS and CDR2 YFSETQ. Deletions cut 2 bases from V and 5 bases from J, with 10 bases between. The CDR3 runs to 13 residues. The CDR3 DNA follows: TGCGCCAGCAGCTTCGACGAGGAGGAGACCCAGTACTTC. It is translated as CASSFDEEETQYF.

On this clone itself: Additional DNA sequences in this sample encode the identical CDR3. The chain recombines TRBV10-1 with TRBJ2-5; the match to TRBD2 covers 10 bases. Germline CDR1 and CDR2: WNHNN and SYGVQD (reference sequence). V lost 0 bases to trimming and J lost 4 bases; unmatched junction nucleotides: 2. The CDR3 has 15 amino acids. As DNA, the CDR3 is TGCGCCAGCAGTGAGTCCCCTAGCGGGAGAGAGACCCAGTACTTC. Encoded protein: CASSESPSGRETQYF.

This chain connects TRBV30 to TRBJ2-3; 14 bases are a match to TRBD2. CDR1 is GTSNPN and CDR2 is SVGIG in the germline V gene (reference sequence). This CDR3 has 14 residues. V gave up 7 bases and J gave up 5 bases; unmatched junction bases: 5. CDR3 DNA sequence: TGTGCCTCCGGACTAGCGGGAGGTCTAGATACGCAGTATTTT. Amino acid sequence: CASGLAGGLDTQYF.

The CDR3 region has the DNA TGCAGCGTCCGGGACAGCGGCTCTGGGGCCAACGTCCTGACTTTC. Protein: CSVRDSGSGANVLTF. This sequence joins TRBV29-1 and TRBJ2-6; 7 bases map to TRBD1. Trimming at V came to 6 bases and at J to 0 bases, leaving 5 bases not matched to a gene. Germline V gene lookup returns CDR1 SQVTM and CDR2 ANQGSEA. The CDR3 is 15 amino acids.